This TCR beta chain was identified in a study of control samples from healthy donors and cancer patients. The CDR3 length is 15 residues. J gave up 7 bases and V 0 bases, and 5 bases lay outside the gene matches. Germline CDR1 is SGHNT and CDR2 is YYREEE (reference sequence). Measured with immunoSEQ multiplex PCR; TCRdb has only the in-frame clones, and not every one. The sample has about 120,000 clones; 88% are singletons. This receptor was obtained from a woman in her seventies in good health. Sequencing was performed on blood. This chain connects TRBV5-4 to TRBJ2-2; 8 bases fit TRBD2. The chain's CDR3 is CASSLDGGAIGELFF. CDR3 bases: TGTGCCAGCAGCTTGGACGGGGGGGCGATCGGGGAGCTGTTTTTT. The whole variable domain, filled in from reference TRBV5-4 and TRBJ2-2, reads ETGVTQSPTHLIKTRGQQVTLRCSSQSGHNTVSWYQQALGQGPQFIFQYYREEENGRGNFPPRFSGLQFPNYSSELNVNALELDDSALYLCASSLDGGAIGELFFGEGSRLTVL.